A selection of T cell receptor beta chains follows, all from one sample in a study of T cell responses to AZD1222 COVID-19 vaccine. The repertoire was sequenced with immunoSEQ multiplex PCR; TCRdb's copy has only in-frame clones and lacks some. The profile shows approximately 56,000 clones, approximately 85% of them singletons. Sequencing used peripheral blood, obtained on day 0 of AZD1222 vaccination. The receptors were gathered from an adult in good health. The CDR3 runs from the conserved cysteine through the conserved F or W. The order of the fields is CDR3 DNA, CDR3 protein, J gene, clone size, V gene, D gene. The D gene is left open where the match is weak. Only part of the rows carry a size: once, few, many, or a class if the clone is expanded.

CDR3nt: TGTGCCAGCAGCCTGGGACAGTTCCGGGCTGGGGCCAACGTCCTGACTTTC
CDR3aa: CASSLGQFRAGANVLTF
j_gene: TRBJ2-6
abundance: .
v_gene: TRBV7-3
d_gene: TRBD1

CDR3nt: TGTGCCAGCAGCCCCAGGGCTCCAGAACCCGGAAACACCATATATTTT
CDR3aa: CASSPRAPEPGNTIYF
j_gene: TRBJ1-3
abundance: few
v_gene: TRBV3-1/TRBV3-2
d_gene: .

CDR3nt: TGTGCCAGCAGCCGACAAGGGACAATTCGAAAGTACTTC
CDR3aa: CASSRQGTIRKYF
j_gene: TRBJ2-7
abundance: .
v_gene: TRBV3-1/TRBV3-2
d_gene: .

CDR3nt: TGTGCCAGCTCACCACAAGGGTTAGAGACCCAGTACTTC
CDR3aa: CASSPQGLETQYF
j_gene: TRBJ2-5
abundance: .
v_gene: TRBV18
d_gene: .

CDR3nt: TGTGCCTGGGTGCCATTGGGGAACACTGAAGCTTTCTTT
CDR3aa: CAWVPLGNTEAFF
j_gene: TRBJ1-1
abundance: few
v_gene: TRBV30
d_gene: .

CDR3nt: TGTGCCAGCAGGCTCCGGGACACTACCTCCTACGAGCAGTACTTC
CDR3aa: CASRLRDTTSYEQYF
j_gene: TRBJ2-7
abundance: .
v_gene: TRBV7-8
d_gene: .

CDR3nt: TGTGCCAGCAGCTCCCGGGACAGGGGAGTGGGTGGCTACACCTTC
CDR3aa: CASSSRDRGVGGYTF
j_gene: TRBJ1-2
abundance: .
v_gene: TRBV7-9
d_gene: TRBD1

CDR3nt: TGTGCCAGCAGGTCTACCGGGGTCGGTGGGGGCTACACCTTC
CDR3aa: CASRSTGVGGGYTF
j_gene: TRBJ1-2
abundance: .
v_gene: TRBV27
d_gene: .

CDR3nt: TGTGCCAGTGGGACAGGGCACGTTGAAGCTTTCTTT
CDR3aa: CASGTGHVEAFF
j_gene: TRBJ1-1
abundance: once
v_gene: TRBV3-1/TRBV3-2
d_gene: TRBD1

CDR3nt: TGTGCCAGCTCACCAAGGACAGGGGTTACAGATACGCAGTATTTT
CDR3aa: CASSPRTGVTDTQYF
j_gene: TRBJ2-3
abundance: .
v_gene: TRBV18
d_gene: TRBD1

CDR3nt: TGTGCCAGCAGAAACCGGCGACTCCCTTTTAACTATGGCTACACCTTC
CDR3aa: CASRNRRLPFNYGYTF
j_gene: TRBJ1-2
abundance: .
v_gene: TRBV5-6
d_gene: .

CDR3nt: TGTGCCAGCAGCTTAACTTCGAACACTGAAGCTTTCTTT
CDR3aa: CASSLTSNTEAFF
j_gene: TRBJ1-1
abundance: medium-sized
v_gene: TRBV7-9
d_gene: .

CDR3nt: TGTGCCAGCAGTTTAAGGCTAGCGGGGGTAGGCAGGTACAATGAGCAGTTCTTC
CDR3aa: CASSLRLAGVGRYNEQFF
j_gene: TRBJ2-1
abundance: .
v_gene: TRBV27
d_gene: TRBD2

CDR3nt: TGTGCCAGCTGCGCCGACGGGAATCAGCCCCAGCATTTT
CDR3aa: CASCADGNQPQHF
j_gene: TRBJ1-5
abundance: .
v_gene: TRBV5-4
d_gene: .

CDR3nt: TGTGCCAGCAGTTCGGACACCTACAATGAGCAGTTCTTC
CDR3aa: CASSSDTYNEQFF
j_gene: TRBJ2-1
abundance: .
v_gene: TRBV6-5
d_gene: .

CDR3nt: TGTGCCAGCAGTTTCGGGGGACCACCCCTCCACTTT
CDR3aa: CASSFGGPPLHF
j_gene: TRBJ1-6
abundance: .
v_gene: TRBV12-3/TRBV12-4
d_gene: .

CDR3nt: TGCGCCAGCAGCGGGGACAATTTCTACGAGCAGTACTTC
CDR3aa: CASSGDNFYEQYF
j_gene: TRBJ2-7
abundance: .
v_gene: TRBV5-1
d_gene: .

CDR3nt: TGTGCCAGCAGTCCCCTAGAAGAGACCCAGTACTTC
CDR3aa: CASSPLEETQYF
j_gene: TRBJ2-5
abundance: .
v_gene: TRBV28
d_gene: .

CDR3nt: TGCGCCAGCAGCTTAGAGCCTACGGACGGTAATTCACCCCTCCACTTT
CDR3aa: CASSLEPTDGNSPLHF
j_gene: TRBJ1-6
abundance: .
v_gene: TRBV5-1
d_gene: .

CDR3nt: TGTGCCAGCAGCGTAGAGGAGGGTGCTCGACAGGGGGCCACAGATACGCAGTATTTT
CDR3aa: CASSVEEGARQGATDTQYF
j_gene: TRBJ2-3
abundance: .
v_gene: TRBV9
d_gene: TRBD1

CDR3nt: TGCGCCAGCAGCTACAGCGGGACTCCACTATCTGGCTACACCTTC
CDR3aa: CASSYSGTPLSGYTF
j_gene: TRBJ1-2
abundance: .
v_gene: TRBV5-1
d_gene: .

CDR3nt: TGCGCCAGCAGCCAAGACAGGACCGACACCGGGGAGCTGTTTTTT
CDR3aa: CASSQDRTDTGELFF
j_gene: TRBJ2-2
abundance: .
v_gene: TRBV4-1
d_gene: .

CDR3nt: TGTGCCAGCAGCTTACCGATAGGACAGGGACCGGGCACTGAAGCTTTCTTT
CDR3aa: CASSLPIGQGPGTEAFF
j_gene: TRBJ1-1
abundance: .
v_gene: TRBV7-9
d_gene: TRBD1

CDR3nt: TGTGCCAGTAAGGAGTGGACAGGGGAGAACACCATATATTTT
CDR3aa: CASKEWTGENTIYF
j_gene: TRBJ1-3
abundance: few
v_gene: TRBV19
d_gene: TRBD1

CDR3nt: TGTGCCAGCTCACCACAGCAGGGTCGCACCGGGGAGCTGTTTTTT
CDR3aa: CASSPQQGRTGELFF
j_gene: TRBJ2-2
abundance: .
v_gene: TRBV18
d_gene: .

CDR3nt: TGTGCCAGCAGCCAGGGGGCAGATACGCAGTATTTT
CDR3aa: CASSQGADTQYF
j_gene: TRBJ2-3
abundance: .
v_gene: TRBV6-6
d_gene: TRBD1

CDR3nt: TGTGCCTGGAGTGCGGGGGCCTACGAGCAGTACTTC
CDR3aa: CAWSAGAYEQYF
j_gene: TRBJ2-7
abundance: .
v_gene: TRBV30
d_gene: .

CDR3nt: TGCGCCAGCAGCCTTGCGGGACGCCAGTCTTCACCCCTCCACTTT
CDR3aa: CASSLAGRQSSPLHF
j_gene: TRBJ1-6
abundance: .
v_gene: TRBV4-1
d_gene: .

CDR3nt: TGTGCCAGTAGTACAGGGGACCCGCCCCAGCCCCAGCATTTT
CDR3aa: CASSTGDPPQPQHF
j_gene: TRBJ1-5
abundance: .
v_gene: TRBV19
d_gene: .

CDR3nt: TGTGCCAGTAGTATTGCCAGGGGGTCCACCGGGGAGCTGTTTTTT
CDR3aa: CASSIARGSTGELFF
j_gene: TRBJ2-2
abundance: .
v_gene: TRBV19
d_gene: TRBD1

CDR3nt: TGTGCCAGCAGTTTATATCCTTCTAGGACAGCTAACTATGGCTACACCTTC
CDR3aa: CASSLYPSRTANYGYTF
j_gene: TRBJ1-2
abundance: .
v_gene: TRBV27
d_gene: .

CDR3nt: TGTGCCTGGAGTGTGGGAGATAATCAGCCCCAGCATTTT
CDR3aa: CAWSVGDNQPQHF
j_gene: TRBJ1-5
abundance: .
v_gene: TRBV30
d_gene: .

CDR3nt: TGTGCCAGCTCACCCACAGCCTATGGCTACACCTTC
CDR3aa: CASSPTAYGYTF
j_gene: TRBJ1-2
abundance: .
v_gene: TRBV18
d_gene: .

CDR3nt: TGTGCCAGCAGCTCAGGGATGGTTGGGGGGTTGGCTAGTATGGCTTTCTTT
CDR3aa: CASSSGMVGGLASMAFF
j_gene: TRBJ1-1
abundance: .
v_gene: TRBV13
d_gene: .

CDR3nt: TGTGCCAGCAGCGTGTCCCCCAGGGCAGGGGGCGCCGAGGGCTACACCTTC
CDR3aa: CASSVSPRAGGAEGYTF
j_gene: TRBJ1-2
abundance: few
v_gene: TRBV9
d_gene: TRBD1

CDR3nt: TGTGCCAGCAGTGCTACCCGTAATGAAAAACTGTTTTTT
CDR3aa: CASSATRNEKLFF
j_gene: TRBJ1-4
abundance: .
v_gene: TRBV2
d_gene: .

CDR3nt: TGTGCCAGCACCCTGAACTCCGATTCACCCCTCCACTTT
CDR3aa: CASTLNSDSPLHF
j_gene: TRBJ1-6
abundance: .
v_gene: TRBV6-5
d_gene: .

CDR3nt: TGTGCCAGCAGCCAAGACAGAAACTATGGCTACACCTTC
CDR3aa: CASSQDRNYGYTF
j_gene: TRBJ1-2
abundance: .
v_gene: TRBV3-1/TRBV3-2
d_gene: .

CDR3nt: TGTGCCAGCAGCCCGTCTGCGGGGGCTGTCTACAATGAGCAGTTCTTC
CDR3aa: CASSPSAGAVYNEQFF
j_gene: TRBJ2-1
abundance: .
v_gene: TRBV11-2
d_gene: .

CDR3nt: TGTGCCAGCAGCTTGGGAGAGGAAAAACTGTTTTTT
CDR3aa: CASSLGEEKLFF
j_gene: TRBJ1-4
abundance: .
v_gene: TRBV5-4
d_gene: .

CDR3nt: TGTGCCAGCAGCGCTGGGGGAGGCGGGGAGCTGTTTTTT
CDR3aa: CASSAGGGGELFF
j_gene: TRBJ2-2
abundance: .
v_gene: TRBV5-4
d_gene: .

CDR3nt: TGTGCCAGCAGGGCACAGAACACCGGGGAGCTGTTTTTT
CDR3aa: CASRAQNTGELFF
j_gene: TRBJ2-2
abundance: once
v_gene: TRBV2
d_gene: .

CDR3nt: TGTGCCAGCAGCTTATTCGACACCAATCAGCCCCAGCATTTT
CDR3aa: CASSLFDTNQPQHF
j_gene: TRBJ1-5
abundance: .
v_gene: TRBV5-5
d_gene: .

CDR3nt: TGTGCCACCGGGGAGGGGGCAGGAACCGGGGAGCTGTTTTTT
CDR3aa: CATGEGAGTGELFF
j_gene: TRBJ2-2
abundance: .
v_gene: TRBV24-1
d_gene: .

CDR3nt: TGTGCCAGCAGTAACCAGGGGGAGTGGGGTCAGCCCCAGCATTTT
CDR3aa: CASSNQGEWGQPQHF
j_gene: TRBJ1-5
abundance: .
v_gene: TRBV6-6
d_gene: TRBD1

CDR3nt: TGTGCCAGCTCACCGTCCACAGGGCCCTCCTATAATTCACCCCTCCACTTT
CDR3aa: CASSPSTGPSYNSPLHF
j_gene: TRBJ1-6
abundance: once
v_gene: TRBV18
d_gene: .

CDR3nt: TGTGCCAGCAGCTCTATAAAGGAAATACAGGCGACTAACTATGGCTACACCTTC
CDR3aa: CASSSIKEIQATNYGYTF
j_gene: TRBJ1-2
abundance: .
v_gene: TRBV11-2
d_gene: .

CDR3nt: TGTGCCAGCAGCTCTCCTCGCGAGCAGTACTTC
CDR3aa: CASSSPREQYF
j_gene: TRBJ2-7
abundance: .
v_gene: TRBV6-6
d_gene: .

CDR3nt: TGTGCCATCGAAAGCGGGGGGGTCGATGAGCAGTTCTTC
CDR3aa: CAIESGGVDEQFF
j_gene: TRBJ2-1
abundance: .
v_gene: TRBV10-3
d_gene: TRBD2

CDR3nt: TGTGCCAGCTCACCTCAAAGGACAGGTCAGCCCCAGCATTTT
CDR3aa: CASSPQRTGQPQHF
j_gene: TRBJ1-5
abundance: .
v_gene: TRBV18
d_gene: TRBD1